The entry that follows covers one T cell receptor (beta chain) sequence. Its antigen is as yet unknown. This record comes from a study of blood T cells in healthy people across ages. Findings of the study overall: Per-million-T-cell TCR beta diversity fell roughly linearly with age.

V lost 0 bases and J 9 bases, leaving 13 bases between the germline ends. CDR1 and CDR2 (germline): SGHRS, YFSETQ. The CDR3 extends over 15 amino acids. A J-beta primer mix and a sample-barcoded 5' primer were used in a second PCR of about 7 to 12 cycles. TCRdb re-called the 5' RACE reads with MiXCR, one entry per CDR3 protein. The sample lists about 1.5 million distinct CDR3 sequences, 42% occurring once. The chain has TRBV5-1 and TRBJ1-6; tentatively, D is TRBD1 (6 bases). The clonotype originates from a woman under 30 in good health. Material for sequencing was blood. The CDR3 is CASSLAAGVASPLHF. The DNA for the CDR3 is TGCGCCAGCAGCTTGGCCGCAGGGGTGGCTTCACCCCTCCACTTT.